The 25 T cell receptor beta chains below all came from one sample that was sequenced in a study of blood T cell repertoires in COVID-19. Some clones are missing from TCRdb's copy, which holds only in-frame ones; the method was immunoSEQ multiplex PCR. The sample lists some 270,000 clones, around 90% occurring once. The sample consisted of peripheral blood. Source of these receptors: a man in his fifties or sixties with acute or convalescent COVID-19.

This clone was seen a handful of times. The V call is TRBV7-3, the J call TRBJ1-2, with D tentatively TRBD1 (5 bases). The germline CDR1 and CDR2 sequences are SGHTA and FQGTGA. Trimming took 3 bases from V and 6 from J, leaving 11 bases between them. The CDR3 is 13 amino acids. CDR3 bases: TGTGCCAGCAGCTTCCCCGGGGGAGATGGCTACACCTTC. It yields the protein CASSFPGGDGYTF.

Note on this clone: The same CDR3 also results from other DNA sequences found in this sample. The CDR3 loop is CASSPGTGSHEQFF. The CDR3 DNA reads TGTGCCAGCAGCCCTGGGACAGGGTCACACGAGCAGTTCTTC. The genes are TRBV7-3 and TRBJ2-1, with 9 bases lining up with TRBD1. V lost 5 bases to trimming and J lost 10 bases; unmatched junction nucleotides: 9. CDR1 and CDR2 (germline): SGHTA, FQGTGA. The CDR3 is made up of 14 amino acids.

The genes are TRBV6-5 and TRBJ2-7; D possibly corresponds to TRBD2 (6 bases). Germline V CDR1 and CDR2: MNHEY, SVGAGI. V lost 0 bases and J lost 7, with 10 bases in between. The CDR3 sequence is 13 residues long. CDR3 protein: CASSYSRGKEQYF. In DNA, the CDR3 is TGTGCCAGCAGTTACTCCCGGGGGAAAGAGCAGTACTTC.

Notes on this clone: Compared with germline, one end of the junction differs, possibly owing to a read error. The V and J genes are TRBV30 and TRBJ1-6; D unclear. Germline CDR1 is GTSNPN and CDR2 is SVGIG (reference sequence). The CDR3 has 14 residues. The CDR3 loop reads CAWTASSYNSPLHF. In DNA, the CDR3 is TGTGCTTGGACCGCGAGCTCCTATAATTCACCCCTCCACTTT.

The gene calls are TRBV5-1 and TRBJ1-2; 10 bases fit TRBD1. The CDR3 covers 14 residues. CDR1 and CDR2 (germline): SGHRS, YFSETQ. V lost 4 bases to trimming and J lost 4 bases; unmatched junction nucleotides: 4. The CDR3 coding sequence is TGCGCCAGCAGCAGGGACAGGGGCGTCTATGGCTACACCTTC. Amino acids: CASSRDRGVYGYTF.

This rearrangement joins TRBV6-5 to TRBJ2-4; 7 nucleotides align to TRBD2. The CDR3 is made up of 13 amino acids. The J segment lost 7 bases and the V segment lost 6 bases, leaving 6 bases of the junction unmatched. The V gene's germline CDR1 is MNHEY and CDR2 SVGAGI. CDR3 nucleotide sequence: TGTGCCAGCAGGAGGGCGGGGGAGAACATTCAGTACTTC. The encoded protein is CASRRAGENIQYF.

The CDR3 DNA is TGCGCCAGCAGCCAAGTCTCAGGAGGCGGGGAGGGCTACACCTTC. This translates into CASSQVSGGGEGYTF. The chain has TRBV4-1 and TRBJ1-2; no firm D call. Germline V gives CDR1 MGHRA, CDR2 YSYEKL. The CDR3 loop spans 15 amino acids. V was clipped by 1 base and J by 8 bases, with 17 bases between them.

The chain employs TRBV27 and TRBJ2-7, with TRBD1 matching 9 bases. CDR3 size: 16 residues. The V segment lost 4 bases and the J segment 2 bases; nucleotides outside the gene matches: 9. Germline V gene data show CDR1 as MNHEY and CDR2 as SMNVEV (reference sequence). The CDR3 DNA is TGTGCCAGCAGTTCTCGAGGACAGGGGATTACCTACGAGCAGTACTTC. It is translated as CASSSRGQGITYEQYF.

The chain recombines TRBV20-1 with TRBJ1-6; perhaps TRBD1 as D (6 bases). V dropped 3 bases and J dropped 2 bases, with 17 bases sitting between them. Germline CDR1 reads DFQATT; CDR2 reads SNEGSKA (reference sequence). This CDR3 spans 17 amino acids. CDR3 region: CSASGGRGNAYNSPLHF. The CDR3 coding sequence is TGCAGTGCTAGTGGGGGGCGGGGGAACGCCTATAATTCACCCCTCCACTTT.

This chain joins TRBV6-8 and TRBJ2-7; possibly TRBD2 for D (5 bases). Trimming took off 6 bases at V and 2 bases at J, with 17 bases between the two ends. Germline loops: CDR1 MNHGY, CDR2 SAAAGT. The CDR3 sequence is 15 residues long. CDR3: CASSPEYGVPYEQYF. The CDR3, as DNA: TGTGCCAGCAGCCCTGAATACGGGGTCCCCTACGAGCAGTACTTC.

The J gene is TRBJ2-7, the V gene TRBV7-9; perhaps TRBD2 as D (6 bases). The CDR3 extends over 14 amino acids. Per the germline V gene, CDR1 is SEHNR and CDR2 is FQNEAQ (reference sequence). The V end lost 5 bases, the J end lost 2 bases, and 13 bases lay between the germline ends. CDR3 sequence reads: CASSPGTPAYEQYF. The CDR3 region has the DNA TGTGCCAGCAGCCCCGGGACTCCAGCCTACGAGCAGTACTTC.

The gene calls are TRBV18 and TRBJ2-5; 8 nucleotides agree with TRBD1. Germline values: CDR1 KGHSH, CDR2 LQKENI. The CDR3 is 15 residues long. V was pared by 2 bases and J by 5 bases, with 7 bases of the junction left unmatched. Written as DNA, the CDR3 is TGTGCCAGCTCACCAGATTGGCAGGGGGCGGAGACCCAGTACTTC. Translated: CASSPDWQGAETQYF.

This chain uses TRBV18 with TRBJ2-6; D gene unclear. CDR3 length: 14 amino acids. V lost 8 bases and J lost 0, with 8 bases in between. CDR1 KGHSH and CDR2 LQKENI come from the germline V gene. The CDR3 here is CASMGTSGANVLTF. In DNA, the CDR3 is TGTGCCAGCATGGGCACCTCTGGGGCCAACGTCCTGACTTTC. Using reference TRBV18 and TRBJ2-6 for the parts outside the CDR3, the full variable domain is NAGVMQNPRHLVRRRGQEARLRCSPMKGHSHVYWYRQLPEEGLKFMVYLQKENIIDESGMPKERFSAEFPKEGPSILRIQQVVRGDSAAYFCASMGTSGANVLTFGAGSRLTVL.

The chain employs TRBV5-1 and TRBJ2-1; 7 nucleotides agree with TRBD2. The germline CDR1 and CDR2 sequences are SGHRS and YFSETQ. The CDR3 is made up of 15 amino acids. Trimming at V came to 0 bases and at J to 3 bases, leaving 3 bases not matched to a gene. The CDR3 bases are TGCGCCAGCAGCTTGGGTGCGGGGGACTACAATGAGCAGTTCTTC. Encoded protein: CASSLGAGDYNEQFF.

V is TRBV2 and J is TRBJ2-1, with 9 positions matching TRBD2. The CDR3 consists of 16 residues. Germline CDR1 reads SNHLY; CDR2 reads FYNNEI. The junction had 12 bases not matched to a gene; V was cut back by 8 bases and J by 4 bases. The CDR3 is CASGGTTSGPYNEQFF. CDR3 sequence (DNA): TGTGCCAGCGGGGGGACGACTAGCGGACCATACAATGAGCAGTTCTTC.

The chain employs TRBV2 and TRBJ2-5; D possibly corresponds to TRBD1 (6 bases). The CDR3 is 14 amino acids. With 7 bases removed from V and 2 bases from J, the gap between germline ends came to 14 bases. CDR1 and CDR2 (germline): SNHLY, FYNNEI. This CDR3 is CASNLGQTQETQYF. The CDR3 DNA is TGTGCCAGCAATTTAGGACAGACTCAAGAGACCCAGTACTTC.

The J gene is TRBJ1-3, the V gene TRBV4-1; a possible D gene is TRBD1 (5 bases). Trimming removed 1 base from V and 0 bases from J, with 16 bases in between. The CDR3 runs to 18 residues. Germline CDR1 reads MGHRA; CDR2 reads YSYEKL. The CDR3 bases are TGCGCCAGCAGCCAAGGCATGACAGCAAAGACCTCTGGAAACACCATATATTTT. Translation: CASSQGMTAKTSGNTIYF.

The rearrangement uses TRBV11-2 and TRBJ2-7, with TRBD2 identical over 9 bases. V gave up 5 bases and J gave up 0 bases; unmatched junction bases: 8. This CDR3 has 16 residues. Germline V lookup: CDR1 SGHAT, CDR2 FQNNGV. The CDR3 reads CASSPQAGGRSYEQYF. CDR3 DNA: TGTGCCAGCAGCCCTCAAGCGGGGGGCCGCTCCTACGAGCAGTACTTC.

CDR3: CATRGQGAQGYTF. DNA of the CDR3: TGTGCCACCAGGGGACAGGGGGCTCAAGGCTACACCTTC. V is TRBV12-3 or TRBV12-4 and J is TRBJ1-2, with 12 bases matching TRBD1. V lost 10 bases, J lost 8 bases, and 8 bases stayed unmatched. The CDR3 runs 13 residues.

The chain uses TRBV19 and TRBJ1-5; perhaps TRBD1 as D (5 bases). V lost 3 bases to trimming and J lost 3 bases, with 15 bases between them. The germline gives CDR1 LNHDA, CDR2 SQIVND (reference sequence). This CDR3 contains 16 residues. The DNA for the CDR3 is TGTGCCAGTAGTATTCTCGGGGGACCGTTCAATCAGCCCCAGCATTTT. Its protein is CASSILGGPFNQPQHF. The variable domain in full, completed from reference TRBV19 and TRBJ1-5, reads DGGITQSPKYLFRKEGQNVTLSCEQNLNHDAMYWYRQDPGQGLRLIYYSQIVNDFQKGDIAEGYSVSREKKESFPLTVTSAQKNPTAFYLCASSILGGPFNQPQHFGDGTRLSIL.

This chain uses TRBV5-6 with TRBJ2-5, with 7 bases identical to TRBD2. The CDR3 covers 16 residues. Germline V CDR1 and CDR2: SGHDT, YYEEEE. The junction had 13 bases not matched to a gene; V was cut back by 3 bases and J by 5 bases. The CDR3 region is CASSSSGAGFEETQYF. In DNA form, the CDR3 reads TGTGCCAGCAGCTCCAGCGGGGCGGGCTTTGAGGAGACCCAGTACTTC.

CDR3 region: CASGLVGGGNQPQHF. As DNA, the CDR3 is TGTGCTAGTGGTTTGGTTGGGGGGGGCAATCAGCCCCAGCATTTT. The chain combines TRBV12-5 with TRBJ1-5; maybe TRBD1 (5 bases). Germline values: CDR1 LGHNT, CDR2 FRNRAP. There are 15 residues in the CDR3. The V and J ends lost 0 bases and 2 bases respectively, with 8 bases between them.

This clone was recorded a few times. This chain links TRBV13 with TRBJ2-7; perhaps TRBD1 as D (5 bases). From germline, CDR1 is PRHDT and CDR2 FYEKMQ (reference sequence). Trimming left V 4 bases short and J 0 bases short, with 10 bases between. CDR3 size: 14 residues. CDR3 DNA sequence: TGTGCCAGCAGCTCCCAGGGCGGCTCCTACGAGCAGTACTTC. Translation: CASSSQGGSYEQYF. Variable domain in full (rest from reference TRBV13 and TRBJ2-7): AAGVIQSPRHLIKEKRETATLKCYPIPRHDTVYWYQQGPGQDPQFLISFYEKMQSDKGSIPDRFSAQQFSDYHSELNMSSLELGDSALYFCASSSQGGSYEQYFGPGTRLTVT.

In DNA, the CDR3 is TGTGCCAGCAGACCGGGACAGGCTAACTACGAGCAGTACTTC. Translation: CASRPGQANYEQYF. This chain joins TRBV6-5 and TRBJ2-7; 8 bases are a match to TRBD1. V was pared by 6 bases and J by 3 bases, with 7 bases of the junction left unmatched. Germline CDR1 and CDR2: MNHEY and SVGAGI. CDR3 length: 14 residues.

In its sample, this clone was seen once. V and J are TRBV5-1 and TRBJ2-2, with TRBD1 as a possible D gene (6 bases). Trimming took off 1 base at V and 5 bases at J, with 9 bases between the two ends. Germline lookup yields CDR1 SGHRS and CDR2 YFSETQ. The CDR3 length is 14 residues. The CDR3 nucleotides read TGCGCCAGCAGCTTGAGGGGGAGAACCGGGGAGCTGTTTTTT. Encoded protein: CASSLRGRTGELFF.